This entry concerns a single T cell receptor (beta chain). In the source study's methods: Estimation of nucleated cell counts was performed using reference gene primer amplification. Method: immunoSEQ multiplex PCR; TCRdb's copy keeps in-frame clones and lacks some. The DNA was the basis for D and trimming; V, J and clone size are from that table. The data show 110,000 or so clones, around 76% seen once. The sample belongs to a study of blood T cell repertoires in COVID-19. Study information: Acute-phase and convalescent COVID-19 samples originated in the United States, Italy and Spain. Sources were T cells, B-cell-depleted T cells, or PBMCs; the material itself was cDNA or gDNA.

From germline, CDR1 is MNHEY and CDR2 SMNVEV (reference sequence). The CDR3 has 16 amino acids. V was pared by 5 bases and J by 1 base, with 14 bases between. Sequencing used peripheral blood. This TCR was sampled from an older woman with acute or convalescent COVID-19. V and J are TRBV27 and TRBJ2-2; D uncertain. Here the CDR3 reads CASSHHKLENTGELFF. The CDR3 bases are TGTGCCAGCAGTCACCATAAGCTAGAGAACACCGGGGAGCTGTTTTTT.